Following are 28 T cell receptor delta chains from one sample sequenced in a study of gamma-delta T cells after stem cell transplantation. TCRdb redid the clone calls on the RT-PCR reads with CATT. The data show about 1,200 delta-chain clones, with 7.5% to 9.5% seen just once and over 60% held by the top ten. The sequencing input was gamma-delta T cells. The receptors stem from a human donor. It is not recorded whose cells these are; they may come from a transplant donor.

This clone is classed as medium-sized. A far larger clone is off by one base, so a read error is likely. The chain combines TRDV2 with TRDJ1; possible D gene TRDD2, 7 bases. CDR1 and CDR2 from the germline V gene are GEAIGNYY and EKD. The CDR3 length is 22 residues. The CDR3 reads CARDPLPAVLGKESQPTDKLIF. The CDR3 DNA sequence: TGTGCCCGTGACCCCCTTCCTGCGGTACTGGGTAAGGAGTCACAGCCCACCGATAAACTCATCTTT.

Regarding this clone: Other DNA sequences from this sample encode an identical CDR3 as well. The rearrangement joins TRDV2 to TRDJ1; 11 bases line up with TRDD3. The CDR3 has 17 amino acids. CDR1 and CDR2 from the germline V gene are GEAIGNYY and EKD. V was clipped by 0 bases and J by 4 bases; unmatched bases: 9. CDR3 DNA: TGTGCCTGTGACACCGTAACGTCTGGGGGATACTACGATAAACTCATCTTT. Translation: CACDTVTSGGYYDKLIF.

This clone has a handful of counts. The chain links TRDV2 to TRDJ1, with 9 bases aligning to TRDD3. Trimming removed 3 bases from V and 3 bases from J; junction bases left unmatched: 10. The germline V gene has CDR1 GEAIGNYY and CDR2 EKD. The CDR3 runs to 16 residues. The CDR3 sequence: CACDGVLGEKPDKLIF. The CDR3 nucleotides read TGTGCCTGTGACGGGGTACTGGGGGAAAAGCCCGATAAACTCATCTTT.

V gene TRDV2 combines with J gene TRDJ1, with 11 bases that match TRDD3. Germline V lookup: CDR1 GEAIGNYY, CDR2 EKD. The V and J ends lost 4 bases and 0 bases, in that order; junction bases with no gene match: 9. The CDR3 totals 17 residues. The CDR3 coding sequence is TGTGCCTGTGATCAACTGGGGGATAAGAGGGACACCGATAAACTCATCTTT. This gives the protein CACDQLGDKRDTDKLIF.

By frequency in the sample, this clone is large. V and J are TRDV2 and TRDJ1, with TRDD3 matching over 13 bases. The CDR3 consists of 18 residues. Germline assignment: CDR1 GEAIGNYY and CDR2 EKD. The trim removed 3 bases at V and 1 base at J, leaving 10 bases unmatched. The CDR3 here is CACDPVLGDTRFTDKLIF. For the CDR3, the DNA is TGTGCCTGTGACCCTGTACTGGGGGATACGCGTTTCACCGATAAACTCATCTTT.

Worth noting for this clone: The protein given by TCRdb reflects a much larger clone and differs at residue 7 from this DNA's translation, likely from a read error; the protein shown is the DNA's translation. The chain couples TRDV2 to TRDJ1; D perhaps matches TRDD3 (5 bases). The germline CDR1 and CDR2 sequences are GEAIGNYY and EKD. Trimming shortened V by 3 bases and J by 4 bases, and 14 bases separated the two germline ends. This CDR3 has 14 residues. The CDR3 here is CACDLLRDHDKLIF. The CDR3 DNA reads as TGTGCCTGTGACCTACTGAGGGATCACGATAAACTCATCTTT.

This clone has only a few counts. This likely stems from a read error, as it lies one base from a far larger clone. Additional DNA sequences in this sample encode the identical CDR3. The V and J genes are TRDV2 and TRDJ1; TRDD3 is a possible D gene (6 bases). The V end lost 3 bases, the J end lost 4 bases, and 14 bases lay between the germline ends. The CDR3 totals 14 residues. CDR1 GEAIGNYY and CDR2 EKD come from the germline V gene. DNA for the CDR3: TGTGCCTGTGACCTACTGGGAGATCACGATAAACTCATCTTT. It is translated as CACDLLGDHDKLIF.

This clone was picked up a small number of times. The protein that TCRdb holds for this DNA derives from a much larger clone and differs from the translated DNA at residue 19, which likely indicates a read error; the protein shown here is translated from the DNA. For the CDR3, the DNA is TGTGCCTGTGACACGTTAGCGAGGGCCTCCGGGGGCCAAGGAGGTACCGATAAACCCATCTTT. Encoded protein: CACDTLARASGGQGGTDKPIF. This chain joins TRDV2 and TRDJ1; D is perhaps TRDD3 (5 bases). The CDR3 totals 21 residues. Germline-derived CDR1 and CDR2 are GEAIGNYY and EKD.

J is TRDJ1 and V is TRDV2; TRDD3 aligns across 9 bases. Germline assignment: CDR1 GEAIGNYY and CDR2 EKD. CDR3 length: 16 residues. The ends lost 1 base at V and 3 bases at J; junction bases unmatched: 8. CDR3 sequence reads: CACDTMVTGGPDKLIF. The CDR3 DNA reads as TGTGCCTGTGACACAATGGTTACTGGGGGACCCGATAAACTCATCTTT.

For this clone: The protein TCRdb gives is from a much larger clone and does not agree with this DNA's translation at residue 11, likely a read error; the protein shown here comes from the DNA. The chain links TRDV2 to TRDJ1; D not certain. CDR1 is GEAIGNYY and CDR2 is EKD in the germline V gene. The length of the CDR3 is 14 residues. Here the CDR3 reads CACDTVMATDRLIF. In DNA form, the CDR3 reads TGTGCCTGTGACACCGTTATGGCGACCGATAGACTCATCTTT.

There are a few counts of this clone. The likely explanation is a read error, given a far larger clone one base away. The rearrangement links TRDV2 to TRDJ1, with 9 nucleotides matching TRDD3. Germline V gene sequence: CDR1 GEAIGNYY, CDR2 EKD. V dropped 1 base and J dropped 0; count of bases not matched to a gene: 14. The CDR3 is made up of 19 amino acids. In DNA form, the CDR3 reads TGTGCCTGTGACACGTTGAGTACTGGGGGAACCCCATACACCGATAAACTCATCTTT. Translation: CACDTLSTGGTPYTDKLIF.

A note on this clone: This DNA translates differently at residue 5 from the TCRdb protein, which is that of a much larger clone; a read error is likely, and the protein shown is the DNA's own translation. The rearrangement joins TRDV2 to TRDJ1; 9 bases are a match to TRDD3. V dropped 3 bases and J dropped 2; count of bases not matched to a gene: 15. Germline CDR1 is GEAIGNYY and CDR2 is EKD. The CDR3 sequence is 18 residues long. The CDR3 region has the DNA TGTGCCTGTGACGCCGTGCGAGAATGGGGGATATCAACCGATAAACTCATCTTT. This sequence encodes CACDAVREWGISTDKLIF.

In the case of this clone: This likely stems from a read error, as it lies one base from a far larger clone. CDR3 amino acids: CACDTLARASGGQGGSDKLIF. For the CDR3, the DNA is TGTGCCTGTGACACGTTAGCGAGGGCCTCCGGGGGCCAAGGAGGTTCCGATAAACTCATCTTT. The rearrangement joins TRDV2 to TRDJ1; possible D gene TRDD3, 5 bases. Germline values: CDR1 GEAIGNYY, CDR2 EKD. Trimming took 1 base from V and 3 from J, leaving 32 bases between them. The length of the CDR3 is 21 residues.

This clone was observed a few times. TCRdb shows a much larger clone's protein in place of this DNA's translation, and the two differ at residue 10, likely through a read error; the protein shown is translated from the DNA. This chain joins TRDV2 and TRDJ1; TRDD3 matches 7 bases. The CDR3 loop spans 18 amino acids. The V segment lost 4 bases and the J segment 0 bases; nucleotides outside the gene matches: 16. In germline, CDR1 is GEAIGNYY, CDR2 EKD. In DNA form, the CDR3 reads TGTGCCTGTGAGGCGGTCTCCTGGGGGGCCTCTCACACCGATAAACTCATCTTT. As protein: CACEAVSWGASHTDKLIF.

This chain joins TRDV2 and TRDJ3, with a tentative D call TRDD3 (6 bases). Trimming shortened V by 0 bases and J by 5 bases, and 16 bases separated the two germline ends. CDR3 size: 18 residues. The germline CDR1 and CDR2 sequences are GEAIGNYY and EKD. This CDR3 is CACDTLGTGDGDTRQMFF. DNA for the CDR3: TGTGCCTGTGACACCCTGGGGACGGGGGACGGGGACACCCGACAGATGTTTTTC.

This clone is labeled hyperexpanded. Other DNA sequences in this specimen translate into the identical CDR3. The chain couples TRDV2 to TRDJ1; 13 nucleotides line up with TRDD3. Germline values: CDR1 GEAIGNYY, CDR2 EKD. CDR3 length: 18 amino acids. The trim removed 0 bases at V and 2 bases at J, leaving 8 bases unmatched. CDR3 residues: CACDTLLGDTRGTDKLIF. CDR3 nucleotide sequence: TGTGCCTGTGACACCTTACTGGGGGATACGCGCGGAACCGATAAACTCATCTTT.

There are a few counts of this clone. The protein TCRdb lists belongs to a much larger clone and differs from this DNA's translation at residue 10, which points to a read error; the protein shown is made from the DNA. The chain combines TRDV2 with TRDJ1, with D perhaps matching TRDD3 (5 bases). CDR3 length equals 21 residues. CDR1 GEAIGNYY and CDR2 EKD come from the germline V gene. V dropped 1 base and J dropped 2 bases, with 31 bases sitting between them. Here the CDR3 reads CACDTLARAPGGQGGTDKLIF. CDR3 sequence (DNA): TGTGCCTGTGACACGTTAGCGAGGGCCCCCGGGGGCCAAGGAGGTACCGATAAACTCATCTTT.

For this clone: The protein TCRdb gives is from a much larger clone and does not agree with this DNA's translation at residue 7, likely a read error; the protein shown here comes from the DNA. The chain is built from TRAV23/DV6 and TRDJ1; D is undetermined. The CDR3 covers 9 residues. Per germline, CDR1 NTAFDY and CDR2 IRPDVSE (reference sequence). CDR3 in amino acids: CAATDKFIF. The CDR3 region has the DNA TGTGCAGCTACCGATAAATTCATCTTT.

This clone is large (0.1 to 1%) by share. The identical CDR3 is also encoded by other nucleotide sequences in the sample. This chain links TRDV2 with TRDJ3, with D perhaps TRDD3 (6 bases). V gave up 4 bases and J gave up 0 bases, with 27 bases separating them. Germline CDR1 and CDR2: GEAIGNYY and EKD. The CDR3 runs to 22 residues. CDR3 DNA: TGTGCCTGTGATACCCTAAGAGGGGGACCGTCACCTACCTCCTGGGACACCCGACAGATGTTTTTC. Protein sequence: CACDTLRGGPSPTSWDTRQMFF.

Notes on this clone: The mismatch at residue 4 between this DNA's translation and the TCRdb protein of a much larger clone likely reflects a read error; the protein shown is translated from the DNA. This chain uses TRDV2 with TRDJ1; TRDD3 agrees at 12 bases. CDR3 size: 21 residues. CDR1 and CDR2 (germline): GEAIGNYY, EKD. The CDR3 region is CACGTHGLTGGYLSTTDKLIF. CDR3 coding DNA: TGTGCCTGTGGCACCCACGGATTAACTGGGGGATACCTGAGTACCACCGATAAACTCATCTTT.

The chain has TRDV2 and TRDJ1, with 11 bases fitting TRDD3. V was pared by 3 bases and J by 11 bases, with 19 bases of the junction left unmatched. CDR1 and CDR2 from the germline V gene are GEAIGNYY and EKD. CDR3 length equals 17 residues. The DNA for the CDR3 is TGTGCCTGTGACTCCATAAAACCCGTACTGGGGGATATCCCCCTCATCTTT. Protein: CACDSIKPVLGDIPLIF.

This clone appeared a few times. TCRdb pairs this DNA with a much larger clone's protein that differs at residue 7, likely a read error; the protein shown was translated from the DNA. The V gene is TRDV2, the J gene TRDJ1; TRDD3 aligns across 12 bases. The ends lost 0 bases at V and 1 base at J; junction bases unmatched: 17. Germline assignment: CDR1 GEAIGNYY and CDR2 EKD. The CDR3 sequence is 21 residues long. As DNA, the CDR3 is TGTGCCTGTGACACCCACAGATTAACTGGGGGATACCTGAGTACCACCGATAAACTCATCTTT. Protein: CACDTHRLTGGYLSTTDKLIF.

This clone was seen more than once but under ten times. A far bigger clonotype differs at one base, so this is likely a read error. The sample has other DNA sequences that encode this CDR3 too. The V and J genes are TRDV2 and TRDJ1; tentatively, D is TRDD2 or TRDD3 (7 bases each). The CDR3 totals 21 residues. V was cut by 7 bases and J by 0 bases, with 35 bases left in between. The germline CDR1 and CDR2 sequences are GEAIGNYY and EKD. The CDR3 sequence: CACDPIPTGDTGDPYTDKLIF. CDR3 bases: TGTGCCTGCGACCCTATTCCTACTGGGGACACGGGGGACCCGTACACCGATAAACTCATCTTT.

To note about this clone: TCRdb shows a much larger clone's protein in place of this DNA's translation, and the two differ at residue 12, likely through a read error; the protein shown is translated from the DNA. This chain links TRDV2 with TRDJ1, with 13 bases matching TRDD3. V lost 2 bases to trimming and J lost 1 base; unmatched junction nucleotides: 9. The germline V gene has CDR1 GEAIGNYY and CDR2 EKD. The CDR3 runs 18 residues. The CDR3 coding sequence is TGTGCCTGTGACATACTTACTGGGGGATACGGAATCACCGATAAACTCATCTTT. Amino acids: CACDILTGGYGITDKLIF.

This clone has only a few counts. It differs at one base from a far larger clone, so likely a read error. Distinct nucleotide sequences in the sample also encode this CDR3. The chain recombines TRDV2 with TRDJ2; D ambiguous. The V end lost 3 bases, the J end lost 8 bases, and 21 bases lay between the germline ends. CDR3 length: 16 amino acids. Looked up from germline, CDR1 is GEAIGNYY and CDR2 is EKD. CDR3 protein: CACDPAGGLLEAQLFF. The DNA for the CDR3 is TGTGCCTGTGACCCTGCTGGCGGACTCTTGGAGGCACAACTCTTCTTT.

This clone was seen more than once but under ten times. The protein recorded in TCRdb matches a much larger clone and deviates from this DNA's translation at residues 8 and 13, suggesting a read error; the protein here is obtained by translating the DNA. This chain joins TRDV2 and TRDJ1; D might be TRDD3 (5 bases). Germline V lookup: CDR1 GEAIGNYY, CDR2 EKD. The CDR3 extends over 17 amino acids. In DNA form, the CDR3 reads TGTGCCTGTGACCCCTTAAGCCGGGGGTCTTACACCCATAAACTCATCTTT. Its translation is CACDPLSRGSYTHKLIF.

Note on this clone: With only one base between it and a far larger clone, this is likely a read error. The same CDR3 can be traced to other DNA sequences in this sample. The rearrangement uses TRDV2 and TRDJ1; TRDD3 agrees at 9 bases. The germline gives CDR1 GEAIGNYY, CDR2 EKD. The junction had 24 bases not matched to a gene; V was cut back by 3 bases and J by 2 bases. This CDR3 has 21 amino acids. The CDR3 sequence is CACDPLPDPGGSRRHTDKLIF. DNA of the CDR3: TGTGCCTGTGACCCTCTGCCCGACCCTGGGGGATCTCGGAGGCATACCGATAAACTCATCTTT.

Points on this clone: A far more abundant clone sits one base away, making this likely a read error. The identical CDR3 is also encoded by other nucleotide sequences in the sample. The chain links TRDV2 to TRDJ1, with D possibly being TRDD3 (5 bases). CDR1 is GEAIGNYY and CDR2 is EKD in the germline V gene. The CDR3 runs 15 residues. CDR3 region: CACDTVGTYTDKLIF. CDR3 nucleotide sequence: TGTGCCTGCGACACTGTGGGGACCTACACCGATAAACTCATCTTT.